One and the same sample provided the 30 T cell receptor beta chains below, sequenced in a study of blood T cell repertoires in COVID-19. Repertoires were generated with immunoSEQ multiplex PCR, while TCRdb's copy carries only in-frame clones and drops some. Among 55,000 to 65,000 clones listed, approximately 89% were seen once. Sequences were obtained from peripheral blood. The receptors derive from a man aged 60 to 69 with active or convalescent COVID-19.

The chain recombines TRBV30 with TRBJ1-2; no definite D call. Trimming took off 3 bases at V and 0 bases at J, with 11 bases between the two ends. CDR3 length: 14 residues. Germline CDR1 GTSNPN, CDR2 SVGIG (reference sequence). CDR3: CAWRDHSTNYGYTF. For the CDR3, the DNA is TGTGCCTGGAGAGACCACAGCACTAACTATGGCTACACCTTC.

V and J are TRBV5-1 and TRBJ2-7; 11 bases agree with TRBD2. V was pared by 3 bases and J by 3 bases, with 5 bases of the junction left unmatched. The CDR3 runs 15 residues. The germline V gene has CDR1 SGHRS and CDR2 YFSETQ. CDR3 sequence: CASSSSGTSGYEQYF. Written as DNA, the CDR3 is TGCGCCAGCAGCTCGTCCGGGACTAGCGGCTACGAGCAGTACTTC.

V gene TRBV5-1 combines with J gene TRBJ2-7; TRBD1 matches 8 bases. Germline trimming cut 4 bases from V and 4 bases from J; bases unmatched to any gene: 7. This CDR3 region has 14 residues. Per germline, CDR1 SGHRS and CDR2 YFSETQ. The CDR3 loop reads CASSQRQGLYEQYF. The CDR3 DNA reads as TGCGCCAGCAGCCAGCGACAGGGGCTTTACGAGCAGTACTTC.

The J gene is TRBJ1-5, the V gene TRBV10-2; TRBD1 is a possible D gene (6 bases). V was pared by 9 bases and J by 2 bases, with 11 bases between. The CDR3 sequence is 13 residues long. The germline V gene has CDR1 WSHSY and CDR2 SAAADI. The CDR3 sequence is CASSPGGNQPQHF. Here the CDR3 DNA reads TGCGCCAGTAGTCCAGGGGGCAATCAGCCCCAGCATTTT.

CDR3: CASSPGGGGTGELFF. The DNA of the CDR3 is TGTGCCAGCAGCCCAGGGGGCGGTGGCACCGGGGAGCTGTTTTTT. The rearrangement uses TRBV5-4 and TRBJ2-2, with 8 bases fitting TRBD1. This CDR3 is 15 amino acids long. Unmatched junction bases numbered 6, after V lost 4 bases and J lost 4 bases. Looked up from germline, CDR1 is SGHNT and CDR2 is YYREEE (reference sequence).

This clone was seen once. V usage is TRBV6-6 and J usage is TRBJ2-4; a weak D match, TRBD1 (6 bases). The CDR3 has 15 residues. Germline V CDR1 and CDR2: MNHNY, SVGAGI (reference sequence). Trimming pared 2 bases from V and 1 base from J, leaving 9 bases between. CDR3 sequence reads: CASSYGGQAKNIQYF. Here the CDR3 DNA reads TGTGCCAGCAGTTACGGCGGACAGGCCAAAAACATTCAGTACTTC.

The rearrangement joins TRBV6-5 to TRBJ2-7, with D possibly TRBD1 on 5 matching bases. CDR1 MNHEY and CDR2 SVGAGI come from the germline V gene. The CDR3 is 13 residues long. Trimming cost V 8 bases and J 2 bases, with 13 bases left between them. Written as DNA, the CDR3 is TGTGCCAGCCCCAAAGAAGGGGCCTACGAGCAGTACTTC. This translates into CASPKEGAYEQYF.

The chain employs TRBV2 and TRBJ1-3; no firm D call. From germline, CDR1 is SNHLY and CDR2 FYNNEI. CDR3 size: 14 residues. V lost 10 bases and J 0 bases, leaving 13 bases between the germline ends. The CDR3 region is CATRLTLSGNTIYF. Written as DNA, the CDR3 is TGTGCCACCCGATTGACACTCTCTGGAAACACCATATATTTT.

V is TRBV5-6 and J is TRBJ1-6, with a possible D match to TRBD1 (5 bases). The CDR3 runs to 15 residues. Per the germline V gene, CDR1 is SGHDT and CDR2 is YYEEEE. Deletions cut 4 bases from V and 12 bases from J, with 20 bases between. CDR3: CASSLPGGASRPLHF. The DNA of the CDR3 is TGTGCCAGCAGCCTACCCGGAGGGGCCTCTCGACCCCTCCACTTT.

The V and J genes are TRBV6-2 or TRBV6-3 and TRBJ1-2; TRBD1 aligns across 8 bases. J was trimmed by 4 bases and V by 5 bases; bases with no gene match: 3. Germline V gene sequence: CDR1 MNHEY, CDR2 SVGEGT. CDR3 length: 13 amino acids. CDR3 residues: CASSQTGAYGYTF. DNA for the CDR3: TGTGCCAGCAGTCAGACAGGGGCCTATGGCTACACCTTC.

In its sample, this clone was seen a few times. V and J are TRBV7-2 and TRBJ2-3, with 7 bases lining up with TRBD2. CDR1 is SGHTA, CDR2 FQGNSA, per germline. The CDR3 spans 15 residues. Trimming removed 3 bases from V and 4 bases from J; junction bases left unmatched: 7. The CDR3 bases are TGTGCCAGCAGCTTGAGGGACGCGGGGGCAGATACGCAGTATTTT. Its translation is CASSLRDAGADTQYF.

This clone was seen only a few times. The chain uses TRBV10-1 and TRBJ2-1; TRBD2 matches 9 bases. CDR3 size: 15 residues. Per germline, CDR1 WNHNN and CDR2 SYGVQD (reference sequence). V was clipped by 3 bases and J by 10 bases; unmatched bases: 10. In DNA, the CDR3 is TGCGCCAGCAGTGAAATAGCGGGAGTGGTAGGGGAGCAGTTCTTC. Protein product: CASSEIAGVVGEQFF.

This chain uses TRBV6-2 or TRBV6-3 with TRBJ2-7; D perhaps matches TRBD1 (5 bases). Germline V lookup: CDR1 MNHEY, CDR2 SVGEGT. The CDR3 is made up of 15 amino acids. V was shortened by 2 bases and J by 2 bases, with 13 bases between the two germline ends. The chain's CDR3 is CASSYVTTGTYEQYF. Written as DNA, the CDR3 is TGTGCCAGCAGTTACGTTACAACAGGAACCTACGAGCAGTACTTC.

The rearrangement joins TRBV29-1 to TRBJ2-5; TRBD2 matches 7 bases. Germline trimming cut 5 bases from V and 5 bases from J; bases unmatched to any gene: 5. CDR1 and CDR2 from the germline V gene are SQVTM and ANQGSEA. This CDR3 is built from 12 residues. In DNA form, the CDR3 reads TGCAGCGTTTGGGAGGGAGCGGAGACCCAGTACTTC. Amino acids: CSVWEGAETQYF.

The chain is built from TRBV10-3 and TRBJ1-5; D gene unclear. This CDR3 spans 14 amino acids. CDR1 and CDR2 (germline): ENHRY, SYGVKD. Deletions cut 6 bases from V and 6 bases from J, with 15 bases between. The CDR3 coding sequence is TGTGCCATCAGCGGAGAGGGAGGGAGTCAGCCCCAGCATTTT. Protein sequence: CAISGEGGSQPQHF.

The rearrangement joins TRBV5-1 to TRBJ2-1, with 9 bases fitting TRBD1. This CDR3 region has 15 residues. V dropped 3 bases and J dropped 3; count of bases not matched to a gene: 4. Germline V gene sequence: CDR1 SGHRS, CDR2 YFSETQ. The CDR3 DNA sequence: TGCGCCAGCAGCTCGGGACAGGGAAACTACAATGAGCAGTTCTTC. Residues: CASSSGQGNYNEQFF.

The rearrangement links TRBV5-6 to TRBJ2-1; 7 nucleotides match TRBD2. With 2 bases clipped from V and 2 bases from J, the junction kept 1 base outside the gene matches. The CDR3 spans 14 residues. Per the germline V gene, CDR1 is SGHDT and CDR2 is YYEEEE. The CDR3: CASSFGLAYNEQFF. The CDR3, as DNA: TGTGCCAGCAGCTTCGGACTAGCCTACAATGAGCAGTTCTTC.

For this clone: At one end, the junction sequence differs from germline, possibly due to a read error. The V gene is TRBV27, the J gene TRBJ1-1; D is possibly TRBD1 (5 bases). The germline V gene has CDR1 MNHEY and CDR2 SMNVEV (reference sequence). This CDR3 region has 16 residues. CDR3 loop: CASSLLGAGSNTEAFF. The CDR3 DNA follows: TGTGCCAGCAGCTTATTAGGGGCCGGGTCGAACACTGAAGCTTTCTTT.

The chain has TRBV18 and TRBJ1-2; D might be TRBD1 (6 bases). With 1 base removed from V and 4 bases from J, the gap between germline ends came to 16 bases. Germline V gene sequence: CDR1 KGHSH, CDR2 LQKENI. The CDR3 runs to 16 residues. The CDR3 here is CASSPLETARGYGYTF. The CDR3 region has the DNA TGTGCCAGCTCACCACTGGAAACGGCCAGGGGCTATGGCTACACCTTC.

The CDR3 DNA reads TGTGCCAGCAGCGGTGGCCTGGTCGCGAACACCGGGGAGCTGTTTTTT. It translates to CASSGGLVANTGELFF. The chain links TRBV9 to TRBJ2-2, with D uncertain. The ends were cut back, 3 bases at V and 0 bases at J, with 12 bases in the middle. The length of the CDR3 is 16 residues. The germline V gene has CDR1 SGDLS and CDR2 YYNGEE. The entire variable domain, with the rest obtained from reference TRBV9 and TRBJ2-2, is as follows: DSGVTQTPKHLITATGQRVTLRCSPRSGDLSVYWYQQSLDQGLQFLIQYYNGEERAKGNILERFSAQQFPDLHSELNLSSLELGDSALYFCASSGGLVANTGELFFGEGSRLTVL.

The gene calls are TRBV9 and TRBJ2-7; TRBD2 is a possible D gene (5 bases). This CDR3 region has 14 residues. The germline V gene has CDR1 SGDLS and CDR2 YYNGEE. Trimming left V 4 bases short and J 0 bases short, with 11 bases between. The DNA for the CDR3 is TGTGCCAGCAGCCCCCGGGATCCCTCCTACGAGCAGTACTTC. As protein: CASSPRDPSYEQYF.

This clone came up once. V and J are TRBV30 and TRBJ2-1; 15 bases align to TRBD2. This CDR3 region has 15 residues. The V and J ends lost 1 base and 8 bases, in that order; junction bases with no gene match: 3. Germline CDR1 reads GTSNPN; CDR2 reads SVGIG (reference sequence). CDR3 sequence reads: CAWSEGLAGGYEQFF. The CDR3 DNA reads as TGTGCCTGGAGTGAGGGACTAGCGGGAGGTTATGAGCAGTTCTTC. Full variable domain (missing parts from reference TRBV30 and TRBJ2-1): SQTIHQWPATLVQPVGSPLSLECTVEGTSNPNLYWYRQAAGRGLQLLFYSVGIGQISSEVPQNLSASRPQDRQFILSSKKLLLSDSGFYLCAWSEGLAGGYEQFFGPGTRLTVL.

The chain joins TRBV20-1 to TRBJ1-2; 7 positions agree with TRBD1. Per the germline V gene, CDR1 is DFQATT and CDR2 is SNEGSKA (reference sequence). V shed 3 bases, J shed 0 bases, and the junction held 10 bases outside the gene matches. This CDR3 contains 16 residues. DNA for the CDR3: TGCAGTGCTAGTCCGGGACAGTCATTTCCTAACTATGGCTACACCTTC. Its translation is CSASPGQSFPNYGYTF.

V is TRBV5-1 and J is TRBJ2-7; 9 bases are shared with TRBD1. CDR1 and CDR2 from the germline V gene are SGHRS and YFSETQ. The CDR3 loop spans 16 amino acids. Trimming cost V 1 base and J 1 base; bases outside gene matches: 6. The CDR3 sequence: CASSLWDRDWSYEQYF. The CDR3 DNA is TGCGCCAGCAGCTTGTGGGACAGGGATTGGTCCTACGAGCAGTACTTC. Supplemented by reference TRBV5-1 and TRBJ2-7, the full variable domain reads KAGVTQTPRYLIKTRGQQVTLSCSPISGHRSVSWYQQTPGQGLQFLFEYFSETQRNKGNFPGRFSGRQFSNSRSEMNVSTLELGDSALYLCASSLWDRDWSYEQYFGPGTRLTVT.

This rearrangement joins TRBV4-1 to TRBJ1-4, with TRBD1 matching 11 bases. J was trimmed by 7 bases and V by 0 bases; bases with no gene match: 1. Germline CDR1 reads MGHRA; CDR2 reads YSYEKL. This CDR3 is 15 amino acids long. The DNA of the CDR3 is TGCGCCAGCAGCCAAGACGGGACAGGGGGTGAAAAACTGTTTTTT. It encodes CASSQDGTGGEKLFF.

The chain employs TRBV6-4 and TRBJ2-2; 10 bases agree with TRBD2. The CDR3 runs to 15 residues. From germline, CDR1 is MRHNA and CDR2 SNTAGT. V lost 6 bases, J lost 3 bases, and 4 bases stayed unmatched. CDR3 sequence: CASRKSGGDTGELFF. The CDR3 DNA sequence: TGTGCCAGCAGAAAAAGCGGGGGGGACACCGGGGAGCTGTTTTTT.

The V and J genes are TRBV19 and TRBJ1-5, with D unresolved. Trimming took 6 bases from V and 0 from J, leaving 3 bases between them. This CDR3 is built from 12 residues. Germline CDR1 and CDR2: LNHDA and SQIVND (reference sequence). The CDR3: CASRYSNQPQHF. The CDR3 DNA reads TGTGCCAGTAGGTATAGCAATCAGCCCCAGCATTTT.

This sequence joins TRBV16 and TRBJ2-2; no definite D call. The CDR3 spans 13 residues. CDR1 and CDR2 (germline): KGHSY, FQNENV. Trimming took off 1 base at V and 5 bases at J, with 5 bases between the two ends. This CDR3 is CASSQYGTGELFF. DNA for the CDR3: TGTGCCAGCAGCCAATACGGGACCGGGGAGCTGTTTTTT.

DNA of the CDR3: TGTGCCAGCAGCTCAAAGGTGCGCGGAGTCACAGATACGCAGTATTTT. Its protein is CASSSKVRGVTDTQYF. The J gene is TRBJ2-3, the V gene TRBV11-1; D is unclear. V lost 4 bases, J lost 2 bases, and 16 bases lay in between. Germline CDR1 and CDR2: SGHAT and FQDESV (reference sequence). The CDR3 is 16 residues long.

The rearrangement links TRBV27 to TRBJ2-1; D is unresolved. Germline-derived CDR1 and CDR2 are MNHEY and SMNVEV (reference sequence). The CDR3 is made up of 12 amino acids. V lost 3 bases to trimming and J lost 7 bases, with 7 bases between them. CDR3 coding DNA: TGTGCCAGCAGTTTGTTTCGGAATGAGCAGTTCTTC. This gives the protein CASSLFRNEQFF.